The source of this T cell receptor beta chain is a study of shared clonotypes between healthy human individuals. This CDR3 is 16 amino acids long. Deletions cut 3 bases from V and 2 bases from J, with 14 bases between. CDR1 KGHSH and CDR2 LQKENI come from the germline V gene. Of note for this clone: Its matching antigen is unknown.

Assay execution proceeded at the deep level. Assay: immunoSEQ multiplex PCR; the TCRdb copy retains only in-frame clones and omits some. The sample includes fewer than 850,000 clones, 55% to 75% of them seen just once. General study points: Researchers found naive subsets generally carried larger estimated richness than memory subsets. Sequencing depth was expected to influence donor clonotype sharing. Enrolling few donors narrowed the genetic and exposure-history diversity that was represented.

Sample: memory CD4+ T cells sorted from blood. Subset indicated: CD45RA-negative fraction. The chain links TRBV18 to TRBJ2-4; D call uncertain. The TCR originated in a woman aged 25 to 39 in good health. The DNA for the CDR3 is TGTGCCAGCTCACCTACCCACGAAAGATCCAAAAACATTCAGTACTTC. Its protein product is CASSPTHERSKNIQYF.